One sample yielded the 25 T cell receptor beta chains listed below, sequenced in a study of vaccination and CD4 T cells after COVID-19. Antigen specificity for these receptors is unknown. CD4+ T cells that had been cultured provided DNA sequenced with the Oncomine TCR Beta short-read assay. TCRdb ran MiXCR on the PCR reads and lists one entry per CDR3 protein. Of about 14,000 distinct CDR3 sequences in the sample, roughly 31% are singletons; the top ten hold roughly a fifth. Indicated treatment: approximately 9-day PBMC culture with coronavirus spike peptide pools or control peptides (ViraFEST assay). Sequencing was done on a sample of cultured CD4+ T cells from blood. The source of these receptors is a human donor with COVID-19.

The chain carries TRBV20-1 and TRBJ2-3, with 7 bases lining up with TRBD1. The CDR3 has 15 amino acids. From germline, CDR1 is DFQATT and CDR2 SNEGSKA (reference sequence). V shed 0 bases, J shed 2 bases, and the junction held 5 bases outside the gene matches. The CDR3 spells CSARDPTGYTDTQYF. CDR3 DNA sequence: TGCAGTGCTAGAGACCCGACAGGGTACACAGATACGCAGTATTTT.

By share of the sample, this clonotype is large. V usage is TRBV2 and J usage is TRBJ1-2, with a tentative D call TRBD1 (6 bases). Trimming stripped 7 bases from V and 8 bases from J, with 20 bases between. Germline V gives CDR1 SNHLY, CDR2 FYNNEI. This CDR3 has 14 amino acids. The CDR3 is CASTRPVPGDGYTF. The DNA of the CDR3 is TGTGCCAGCACCCGCCCGGTCCCAGGGGACGGCTACACCTTC.

There are a few counts of this clonotype. This chain links TRBV12-3 or TRBV12-4 with TRBJ2-7; D may be TRBD1 or TRBD2 (5 bases each). The CDR3 has 15 amino acids. Trimming took off 4 bases at V and 0 bases at J, with 13 bases between the two ends. In nucleotides, the CDR3 is TGTGCCAGCAGTTCCGGGACGCATAGCTCCTACGAGCAGTACTTC. It specifies CASSSGTHSSYEQYF.

This clonotype was counted a few times. This chain links TRBV11-1 with TRBJ2-3; TRBD2 aligns across 11 bases. The V gene end was trimmed by 5 bases and the J gene end by 6 bases; junction bases not matched to a gene: 7. This CDR3 has 15 residues. The germline V gene encodes CDR1 SGHAT and CDR2 FQDESV (reference sequence). The CDR3 coding sequence is TGTGCCAGCAGCGCCCTCTCTAGCGGGGGGGATACGCAGTATTTT. This gives the protein CASSALSSGGDTQYF.

V gene TRBV2 combines with J gene TRBJ2-1; D might be TRBD1 (6 bases). Germline lookup yields CDR1 SNHLY and CDR2 FYNNEI. Trimming shortened V by 11 bases and J by 4 bases, and 9 bases separated the two germline ends. CDR3 size: 11 residues. The CDR3 bases are TGTGCCTCAACAGGGTACAATGAGCAGTTCTTC. This translates into CASTGYNEQFF. The variable domain in full, completed from reference TRBV2 and TRBJ2-1, reads EPEVTQTPSHQVTQMGQEVILRCVPISNHLYFYWYRQILGQKVEFLVSFYNNEISEKSEIFDDQFSVERPDGSNFTLKIRSTKLEDSAMYFCASTGYNEQFFGPGTRLTVL.

In its sample, this clonotype ranks as medium-sized. This sequence joins TRBV15 and TRBJ1-6; the match to TRBD1 covers 7 bases. V lost 5 bases, J lost 6 bases, and 13 bases stayed unmatched. CDR3 length: 17 amino acids. The V gene's germline CDR1 is LNHNV and CDR2 YYDKDF (reference sequence). The CDR3 spells CATSQLQTGTLNSPLHF. The CDR3 coding sequence is TGTGCCACCAGCCAGCTCCAGACAGGGACCCTTAATTCACCCCTCCACTTT. Based on the CDR3 plus reference TRBV15 and TRBJ1-6, the full variable domain is DAMVIQNPRYQVTQFGKPVTLSCSQTLNHNVMYWYQQKSSQAPKLLFHYYDKDFNNEADTPDNFQSRRPNTSFCFLDIRSPGLGDTAMYLCATSQLQTGTLNSPLHFGNGTRLTVT.

In this sample, this clonotype turned up once. J is TRBJ1-2 and V is TRBV5-4; D ambiguous. The CDR3 sequence is 16 residues long. V was trimmed by 0 bases and J by 8 bases, leaving 20 bases between them. Germline V gene data show CDR1 as SGHNT and CDR2 as YYREEE (reference sequence). This chain's CDR3 is CASSLDGSWSPYGYTF. CDR3 nucleotides: TGTGCCAGCAGCTTGGACGGCTCTTGGTCCCCCTACGGCTACACCTTC.

By its share, this clonotype is large (0.1 to 1%). The rearrangement links TRBV2 to TRBJ2-7, with 8 bases fitting TRBD2. J lost 6 bases, V lost 6 bases, and 7 bases had no gene match. The CDR3 is made up of 13 amino acids. The germline CDR1 and CDR2 sequences are SNHLY and FYNNEI. CDR3: CASRDGAGGEQYF. In DNA, the CDR3 is TGTGCCAGCAGAGACGGGGCGGGGGGCGAGCAGTACTTC.

This clonotype was observed a handful of times. J is TRBJ1-2 and V is TRBV27, with 10 nucleotides matching TRBD1. In germline, CDR1 is MNHEY, CDR2 SMNVEV (reference sequence). The junction had 11 bases not matched to a gene; V was cut back by 3 bases and J by 4 bases. The CDR3 sequence is 17 residues long. The CDR3 region is CASSFTGTGEDGYGYTF. CDR3 nucleotide sequence: TGTGCCAGCAGTTTTACCGGGACAGGGGAAGATGGCTATGGCTACACCTTC.

This clonotype was picked up a small number of times. The genes are TRBV15 and TRBJ1-5, with a weak D call TRBD1 (5 bases). CDR1 LNHNV and CDR2 YYDKDF come from the germline V gene (reference sequence). V shed 3 bases and J shed 3 bases, with 12 bases lying between them. This CDR3 is built from 15 residues. CDR3 nucleotide sequence: TGTGCCACCAGCAGGAGCGACAGCGACAATCAGCCCCAGCATTTT. It specifies CATSRSDSDNQPQHF.

This sequence joins TRBV7-3 and TRBJ1-6; the D gene is possibly TRBD1 (5 bases). The CDR3 totals 13 residues. V shed 1 base and J shed 10 bases, with 8 bases lying between them. Looked up from germline, CDR1 is SGHTA and CDR2 is FQGTGA. CDR3 nucleotide sequence: TGTGCCAGCAGCTTAAATTGGGGGTCACCCCTCCACTTT. Encoded protein: CASSLNWGSPLHF.

The chain links TRBV7-3 to TRBJ1-1, with D possibly matching TRBD1 (5 bases). The CDR3 sequence is 13 residues long. Germline loops: CDR1 SGHTA, CDR2 FQGTGA. Trimming cost V 5 bases and J 6 bases, with 13 bases left between them. The CDR3 protein is CASSQAGYSEAFF. In DNA form, the CDR3 reads TGTGCCAGCAGCCAAGCAGGGTACTCTGAAGCTTTCTTT.

This clonotype was observed a few times. The chain couples TRBV11-2 to TRBJ1-2; TRBD1 matches at 8 bases. CDR3 size: 16 residues. J gave up 5 bases and V 1 base, and 9 bases lay outside the gene matches. Germline-derived CDR1 and CDR2 are SGHAT and FQNNGV. The CDR3 DNA sequence: TGTGCCAGCAGCTTAGTCGGCAGGGGGCTTGGGTATGGCTACACCTTC. Protein sequence: CASSLVGRGLGYGYTF.

V usage is TRBV27 and J usage is TRBJ1-1; D gene ambiguous. From germline, CDR1 is MNHEY and CDR2 SMNVEV (reference sequence). V was clipped by 2 bases and J by 8 bases, with 12 bases between them. The CDR3 is made up of 13 amino acids. The CDR3 reads CASSLSPGWEAFF. CDR3 nucleotides: TGTGCCAGCAGTTTAAGTCCCGGGTGGGAAGCTTTCTTT.

This clonotype was found a few times. The CDR3 reads CASHKTESPSNQPQHF. CDR3 coding DNA: TGCGCCAGCCACAAAACGGAGTCTCCCAGCAATCAGCCCCAGCATTTT. This rearrangement joins TRBV10-2 to TRBJ1-5; no clear D. Germline V gene data show CDR1 as WSHSY and CDR2 as SAAADI. Trimming removed 8 bases at V and 1 base at J, with 18 bases between. This CDR3 has 16 amino acids.

The chain carries TRBV5-4 and TRBJ1-6, with D possibly being TRBD1 (5 bases). CDR1 and CDR2 (germline): SGHNT, YYREEE (reference sequence). V was pared by 6 bases and J by 4 bases, with 14 bases between. This CDR3 is built from 15 residues. The CDR3 DNA sequence: TGTGCCAGCAACGGGACTCCTATGTATAATTCACCCCTCCACTTT. Translation gives CASNGTPMYNSPLHF.

This clonotype was counted only a few times. The chain combines TRBV27 with TRBJ1-6; D unresolved. This CDR3 region has 13 residues. V was trimmed by 6 bases and J by 0 bases, leaving 3 bases between them. The germline V gene encodes CDR1 MNHEY and CDR2 SMNVEV (reference sequence). CDR3 amino acids: CASRSSYNSPLHF. CDR3 coding DNA: TGTGCCAGCAGGAGCTCCTATAATTCACCCCTCCACTTT.

This clonotype was seen more than once but under ten times. The chain uses TRBV6-2 or TRBV6-3 and TRBJ1-2; a weak D match, TRBD1 (5 bases). V lost 0 bases and J 1 base, leaving 9 bases between the germline ends. The germline V gene encodes CDR1 MNHEY and CDR2 SVGEGT. CDR3 length equals 15 residues. This CDR3 is CASSYSGRINYGYTF. CDR3 bases: TGTGCCAGCAGTTACTCGGGGCGTATTAACTATGGCTACACCTTC.

The chain is built from TRBV11-3 and TRBJ1-3; D gene unclear. The V gene lost 2 bases and the J gene lost 0 bases, with 5 bases spanning the gap. The germline V gene encodes CDR1 SGHNT and CDR2 YENEEA. The CDR3 loop spans 14 amino acids. CDR3 nucleotides: TGTGCCAGCAGCTTATATTCCTCTGGAAACACCATATATTTT. This translates into CASSLYSSGNTIYF.

CDR3 in DNA: TGTGCCAGCAGCCCAGCAGGGTACATTGGATCCTACGAGCAGTACTTC. Protein sequence: CASSPAGYIGSYEQYF. The V and J genes are TRBV7-9 and TRBJ2-7, with TRBD1 as a possible D gene (5 bases). CDR3 length: 16 amino acids. V was clipped by 5 bases and J by 1 base, with 18 bases between them. Germline values: CDR1 SEHNR, CDR2 FQNEAQ (reference sequence).

This chain joins TRBV20-1 and TRBJ2-3, with a tentative D call TRBD1 (6 bases). Trimming took off 2 bases at V and 1 base at J, with 16 bases between the two ends. CDR3 length: 16 amino acids. Germline V gives CDR1 DFQATT, CDR2 SNEGSKA (reference sequence). Written as DNA, the CDR3 is TGCAGTGCTAGACGGCCACAGGGTGGCGGCACAGATACGCAGTATTTT. Translating gives CSARRPQGGGTDTQYF.

This chain links TRBV6-6 with TRBJ2-1, with 7 bases matching TRBD1. Germline-derived CDR1 and CDR2 are MNHNY and SVGAGI (reference sequence). The CDR3 is made up of 15 amino acids. The V and J ends lost 6 bases and 0 bases, in that order; junction bases with no gene match: 5. CDR3 nucleotide sequence: TGTGCCAGCAGGTCACAGGGGTCCTCCTACAATGAGCAGTTCTTC. This sequence encodes CASRSQGSSYNEQFF.

V is TRBV6-1 and J is TRBJ2-1, with 8 positions matching TRBD2. Germline V gene lookup returns CDR1 MNHNS and CDR2 SASEGT. The J segment lost 9 bases and the V segment lost 6 bases, leaving 10 bases of the junction unmatched. The CDR3 loop spans 14 amino acids. The CDR3 DNA follows: TGTGCCAGCAGCCGGGGGGGGCTTAATGGTGAGCAGTTCTTC. It is translated as CASSRGGLNGEQFF.

The V call is TRBV7-2, the J call TRBJ1-2; TRBD1 matches at 9 bases. The ends lost 5 bases at V and 6 bases at J; junction bases unmatched: 4. The CDR3 is 13 amino acids. Germline loops: CDR1 SGHTA, CDR2 FQGNSA. CDR3: CASSPGQGNGYTF. The CDR3 nucleotides are TGTGCCAGCAGCCCTGGACAGGGGAATGGCTACACCTTC.

V is TRBV5-4 and J is TRBJ2-1, with D possibly matching TRBD2 (6 bases). V was clipped by 4 bases and J by 6 bases, with 20 bases between them. The germline V gene has CDR1 SGHNT and CDR2 YYREEE (reference sequence). This CDR3 region has 16 residues. DNA of the CDR3: TGTGCCAGCAGCGTTGGAGCGCAGGGAGGAGGCAATGAGCAGTTCTTC. Translated: CASSVGAQGGGNEQFF.